The clone carrying this T cell receptor (beta chain) has more than one count but fewer than ten. Its antigen is unknown. CDR3 length: 15 residues. J gave up 8 bases and V 5 bases, and 14 bases lay outside the gene matches. The germline CDR1 and CDR2 sequences are LNHDA and SQIVND (reference sequence). This sample is drawn from a study of PD-1 blockade in classical Hodgkin lymphoma. Noted time point: cycle 4 day 1 (C4D1), after about 6 weeks of nivolumab. Exposure to brentuximab vedotin varied, and each patient had relapsed following autologous stem cell transplantation. Study-level results: It was reported that newly diagnosed patients had less baseline TCR diversity than healthy donors. Prior therapy or disease activity may underlie the repertoire differences, whose causes remain undefined. Complete responders matched newly diagnosed patients in baseline diversity. Patients starting nivolumab less than 1 year after ASCT had lower diversity and were excluded from later analyses.

Clones were read by immunoSEQ multiplex PCR, and TCRdb kept only the in-frame ones, dropping some. The table shows 15,000 to 20,000 clones, with around 65% occurring only once. The sample was peripheral blood mononuclear cells (PBMCs), taken before the fourth cycle of nivolumab. This receptor was identified in a human donor with classical Hodgkin lymphoma. The chain employs TRBV19 and TRBJ1-2; 7 positions agree with TRBD1. CDR3: CASSADPRTGGGYTF. CDR3 nucleotides: TGTGCCAGTAGTGCCGATCCCCGGACAGGTGGAGGCTACACCTTC.